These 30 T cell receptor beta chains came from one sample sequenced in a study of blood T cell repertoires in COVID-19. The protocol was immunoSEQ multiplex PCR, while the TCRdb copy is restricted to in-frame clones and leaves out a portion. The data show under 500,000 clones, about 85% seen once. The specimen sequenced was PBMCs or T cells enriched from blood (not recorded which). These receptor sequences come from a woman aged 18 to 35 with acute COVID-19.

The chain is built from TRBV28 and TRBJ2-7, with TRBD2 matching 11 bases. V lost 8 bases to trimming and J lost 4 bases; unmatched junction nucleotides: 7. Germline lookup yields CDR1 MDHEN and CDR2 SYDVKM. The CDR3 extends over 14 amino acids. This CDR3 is CASGRLAGKYEQYF. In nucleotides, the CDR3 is TGTGCCAGCGGAAGACTAGCGGGAAAATACGAGCAGTACTTC.

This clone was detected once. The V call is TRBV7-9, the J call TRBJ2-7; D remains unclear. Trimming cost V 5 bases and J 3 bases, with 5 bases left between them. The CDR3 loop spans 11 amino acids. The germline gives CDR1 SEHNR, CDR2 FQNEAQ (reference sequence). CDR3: CASSVNYEQYF. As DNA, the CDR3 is TGTGCCAGCAGCGTAAACTACGAGCAGTACTTC.

The CDR3 sequence: CASNPNLLYEQYF. For the CDR3, the DNA is TGTGCCAGCAATCCTAATCTCCTCTACGAGCAGTACTTC. The rearrangement links TRBV28 to TRBJ2-7; D is undetermined. CDR3 length: 13 amino acids. Germline CDR1 and CDR2: MDHEN and SYDVKM. Trimming shortened V by 7 bases and J by 3 bases, and 13 bases separated the two germline ends. Combining the CDR3 with reference TRBV28 and TRBJ2-7 gives the whole variable domain DVKVTQSSRYLVKRTGEKVFLECVQDMDHENMFWYRQDPGLGLRLIYFSYDVKMKEKGDIPEGYSVSREKKERFSLILESASTNQTSMYLCASNPNLLYEQYFGPGTRLTVT.

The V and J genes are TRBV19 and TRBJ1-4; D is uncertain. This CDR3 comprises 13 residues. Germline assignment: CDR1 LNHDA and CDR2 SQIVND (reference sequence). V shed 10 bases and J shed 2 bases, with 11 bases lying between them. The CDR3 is CATSGRTNEKLFF. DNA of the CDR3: TGTGCCACCTCCGGGAGGACTAATGAAAAACTGTTTTTT.

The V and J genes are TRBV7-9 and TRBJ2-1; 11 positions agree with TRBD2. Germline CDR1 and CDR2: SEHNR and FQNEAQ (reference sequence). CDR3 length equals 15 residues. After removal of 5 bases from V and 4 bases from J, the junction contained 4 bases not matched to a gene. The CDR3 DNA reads TGTGCCAGCAGCAGATCTAGCGGGGGGTACAATGAGCAGTTCTTC. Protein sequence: CASSRSSGGYNEQFF.

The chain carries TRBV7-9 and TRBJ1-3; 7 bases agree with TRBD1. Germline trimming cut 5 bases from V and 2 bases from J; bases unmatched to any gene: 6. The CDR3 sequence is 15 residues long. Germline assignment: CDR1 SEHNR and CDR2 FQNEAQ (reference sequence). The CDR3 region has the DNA TGTGCCAGCAGCCGGGACAGTCCCCCTGGAAACACCATATATTTT. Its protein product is CASSRDSPPGNTIYF.

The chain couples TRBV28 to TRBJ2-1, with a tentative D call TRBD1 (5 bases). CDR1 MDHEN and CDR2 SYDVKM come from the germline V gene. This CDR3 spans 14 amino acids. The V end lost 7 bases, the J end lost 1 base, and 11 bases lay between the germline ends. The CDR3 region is CASIRAGSYNEQFF. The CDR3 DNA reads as TGTGCCAGCATTAGGGCAGGGTCCTACAATGAGCAGTTCTTC. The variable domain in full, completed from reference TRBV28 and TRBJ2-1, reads DVKVTQSSRYLVKRTGEKVFLECVQDMDHENMFWYRQDPGLGLRLIYFSYDVKMKEKGDIPEGYSVSREKKERFSLILESASTNQTSMYLCASIRAGSYNEQFFGPGTRLTVL.

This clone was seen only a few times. The CDR3 reads CASSSVRGFEAFF. CDR3 sequence (DNA): TGCGCCAGCAGCTCGGTCAGAGGGTTTGAAGCTTTCTTT. V usage is TRBV5-1 and J usage is TRBJ1-1; D gene unclear. Looked up from germline, CDR1 is SGHRS and CDR2 is YFSETQ. CDR3 length equals 13 residues. V was cut by 3 bases and J by 7 bases, with 13 bases left in between. Complete variable domain (other parts from reference TRBV5-1 and TRBJ1-1): KAGVTQTPRYLIKTRGQQVTLSCSPISGHRSVSWYQQTPGQGLQFLFEYFSETQRNKGNFPGRFSGRQFSNSRSEMNVSTLELGDSALYLCASSSVRGFEAFFGQGTRLTVV.

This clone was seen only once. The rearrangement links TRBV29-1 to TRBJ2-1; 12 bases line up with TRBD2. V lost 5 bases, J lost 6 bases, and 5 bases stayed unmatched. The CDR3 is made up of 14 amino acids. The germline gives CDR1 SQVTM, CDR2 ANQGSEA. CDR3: CSVILAGGPNEQFF. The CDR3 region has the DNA TGCAGCGTTATCCTAGCGGGAGGGCCCAATGAGCAGTTCTTC.

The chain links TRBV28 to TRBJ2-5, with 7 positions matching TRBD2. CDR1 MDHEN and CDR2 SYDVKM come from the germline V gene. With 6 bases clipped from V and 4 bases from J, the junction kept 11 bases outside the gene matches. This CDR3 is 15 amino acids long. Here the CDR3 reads CASRNAGARSETQYF. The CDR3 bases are TGTGCCAGCAGGAATGCGGGAGCCAGGTCAGAGACCCAGTACTTC.

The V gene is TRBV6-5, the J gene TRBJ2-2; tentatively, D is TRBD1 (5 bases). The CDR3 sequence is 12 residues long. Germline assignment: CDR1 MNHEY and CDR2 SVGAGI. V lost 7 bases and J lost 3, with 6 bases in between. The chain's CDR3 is CASKGHTGELFF. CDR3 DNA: TGTGCCAGCAAGGGGCACACCGGGGAGCTGTTTTTT.

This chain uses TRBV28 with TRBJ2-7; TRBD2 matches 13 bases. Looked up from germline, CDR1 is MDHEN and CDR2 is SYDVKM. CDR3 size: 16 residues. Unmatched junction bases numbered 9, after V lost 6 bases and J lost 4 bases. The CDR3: CASRESGTSGIYEQYF. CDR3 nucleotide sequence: TGTGCCAGCAGAGAGTCGGGGACTAGCGGGATATACGAGCAGTACTTC.

The CDR3 bases are TGTGCCAGCAGCCGAACTAGCGGGGGGGCCGGGGAGACCCAGTACTTC. It translates to CASSRTSGGAGETQYF. The chain combines TRBV6-6 with TRBJ2-5; 13 bases line up with TRBD2. V was clipped by 6 bases and J by 5 bases; unmatched bases: 9. The CDR3 is 16 amino acids. Looked up from germline, CDR1 is MNHNY and CDR2 is SVGAGI (reference sequence).

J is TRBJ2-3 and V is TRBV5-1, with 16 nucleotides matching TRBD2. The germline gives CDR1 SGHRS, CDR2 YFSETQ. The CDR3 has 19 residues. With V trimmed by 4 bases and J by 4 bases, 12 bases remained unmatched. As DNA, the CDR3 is TGCGCCAGCAGCGGGCCCGGGACTAGCGGGGGGGCAGTTGCAGATACGCAGTATTTT. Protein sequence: CASSGPGTSGGAVADTQYF.

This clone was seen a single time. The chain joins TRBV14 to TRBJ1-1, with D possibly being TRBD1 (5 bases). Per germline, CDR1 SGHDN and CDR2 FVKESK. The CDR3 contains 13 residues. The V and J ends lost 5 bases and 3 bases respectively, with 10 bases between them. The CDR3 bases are TGTGCCAGCAGCTCCGGGGGGGACACTGAAGCTTTCTTT. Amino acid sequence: CASSSGGDTEAFF.

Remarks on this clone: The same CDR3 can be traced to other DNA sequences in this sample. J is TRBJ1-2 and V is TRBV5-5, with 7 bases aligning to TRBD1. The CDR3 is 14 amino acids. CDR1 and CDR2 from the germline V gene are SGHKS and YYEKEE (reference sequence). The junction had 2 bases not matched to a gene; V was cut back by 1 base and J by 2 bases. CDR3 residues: CASSLMGQNYGYTF. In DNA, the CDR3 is TGTGCCAGCAGCTTGATGGGACAGAACTATGGCTACACCTTC. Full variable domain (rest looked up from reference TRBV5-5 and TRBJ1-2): DAGVTQSPTHLIKTRGQQVTLRCSPISGHKSVSWYQQVLGQGPQFIFQYYEKEERGRGNFPDRFSARQFPNYSSELNVNALLLGDSALYLCASSLMGQNYGYTFGSGTRLTVV.

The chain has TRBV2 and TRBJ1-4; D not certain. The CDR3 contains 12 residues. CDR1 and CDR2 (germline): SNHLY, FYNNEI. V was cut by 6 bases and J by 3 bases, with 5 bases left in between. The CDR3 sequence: CASRISNEKLFF. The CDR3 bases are TGTGCCAGCAGAATCTCTAATGAAAAACTGTTTTTT. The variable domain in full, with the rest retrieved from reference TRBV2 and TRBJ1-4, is EPEVTQTPSHQVTQMGQEVILRCVPISNHLYFYWYRQILGQKVEFLVSFYNNEISEKSEIFDDQFSVERPDGSNFTLKIRSTKLEDSAMYFCASRISNEKLFFGSGTQLSVL.

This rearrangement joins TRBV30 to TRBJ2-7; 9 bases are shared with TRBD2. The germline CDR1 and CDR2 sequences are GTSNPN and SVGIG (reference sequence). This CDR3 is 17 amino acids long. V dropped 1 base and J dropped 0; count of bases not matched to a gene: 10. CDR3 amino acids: CAWSAQRLAASSYEQYF. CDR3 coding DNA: TGTGCCTGGAGTGCACAACGACTAGCGGCTAGCTCCTACGAGCAGTACTTC.

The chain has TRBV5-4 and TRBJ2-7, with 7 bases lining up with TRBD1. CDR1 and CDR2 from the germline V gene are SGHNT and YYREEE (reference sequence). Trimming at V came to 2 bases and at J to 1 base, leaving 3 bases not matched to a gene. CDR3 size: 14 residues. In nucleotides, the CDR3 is TGTGCCAGCAGCTTCCACAGGGGATCCTACGAGCAGTACTTC. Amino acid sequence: CASSFHRGSYEQYF.

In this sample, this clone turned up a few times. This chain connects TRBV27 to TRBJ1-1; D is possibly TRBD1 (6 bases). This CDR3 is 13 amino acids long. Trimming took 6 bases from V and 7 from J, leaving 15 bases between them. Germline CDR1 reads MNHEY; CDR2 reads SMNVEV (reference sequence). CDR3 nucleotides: TGTGCCAGCAGGAGGCCAGGGGAGTATGAAGCTTTCTTT. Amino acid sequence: CASRRPGEYEAFF.

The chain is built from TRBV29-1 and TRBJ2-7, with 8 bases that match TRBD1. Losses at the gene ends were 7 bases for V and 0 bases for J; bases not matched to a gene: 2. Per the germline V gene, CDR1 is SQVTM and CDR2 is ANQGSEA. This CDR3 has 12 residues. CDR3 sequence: CSGQGNSYEQYF. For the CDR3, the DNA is TGCAGCGGACAGGGGAACTCCTACGAGCAGTACTTC.

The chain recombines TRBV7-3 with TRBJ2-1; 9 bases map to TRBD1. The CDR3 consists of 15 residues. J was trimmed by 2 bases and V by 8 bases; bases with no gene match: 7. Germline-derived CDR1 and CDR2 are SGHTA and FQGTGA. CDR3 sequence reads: CASGPGTGPYNEQFF. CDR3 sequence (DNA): TGTGCCAGCGGGCCCGGGACAGGGCCCTACAATGAGCAGTTCTTC. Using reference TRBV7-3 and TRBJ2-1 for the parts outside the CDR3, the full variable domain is GAGVSQTPSNKVTEKGKYVELRCDPISGHTALYWYRQSLGQGPEFLIYFQGTGAADDSGLPNDRFFAVRPEGSVSTLKIQRTERGDSAVYLCASGPGTGPYNEQFFGPGTRLTVL.

The CDR3 nucleotides read TGTGCCAGCAGCAAAGGCGAGGGGGTTCGGAAAGCTTTCTTT. Protein product: CASSKGEGVRKAFF. The chain is built from TRBV21-1 and TRBJ1-1; no check of the table's D call, TRBD1, against the DNA was made. TRBV21-1 is marked as a pseudogene. The CDR3 spans 14 residues.

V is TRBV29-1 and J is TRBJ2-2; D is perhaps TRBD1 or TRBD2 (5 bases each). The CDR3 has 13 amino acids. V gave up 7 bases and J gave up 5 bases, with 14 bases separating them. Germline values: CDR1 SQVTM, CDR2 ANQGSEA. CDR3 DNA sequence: TGCAGCGCGGGGCGAGGGCATACCGGGGAGCTGTTTTTT. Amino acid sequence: CSAGRGHTGELFF.

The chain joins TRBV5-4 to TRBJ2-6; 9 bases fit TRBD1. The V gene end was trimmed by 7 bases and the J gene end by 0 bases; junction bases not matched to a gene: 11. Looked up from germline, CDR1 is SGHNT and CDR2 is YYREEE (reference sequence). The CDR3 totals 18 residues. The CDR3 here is CASFRPGQGLSGANVLTF. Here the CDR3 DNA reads TGTGCCAGCTTTAGACCGGGACAGGGCCTCTCTGGGGCCAACGTCCTGACTTTC. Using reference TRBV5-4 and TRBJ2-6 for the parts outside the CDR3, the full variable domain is ETGVTQSPTHLIKTRGQQVTLRCSSQSGHNTVSWYQQALGQGPQFIFQYYREEENGRGNFPPRFSGLQFPNYSSELNVNALELDDSALYLCASFRPGQGLSGANVLTFGAGSRLTVL.

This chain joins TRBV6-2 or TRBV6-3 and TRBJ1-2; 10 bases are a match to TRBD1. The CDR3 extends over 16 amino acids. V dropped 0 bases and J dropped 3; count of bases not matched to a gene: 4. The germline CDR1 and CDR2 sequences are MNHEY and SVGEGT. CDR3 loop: CASSYSRDRGYYGYTF. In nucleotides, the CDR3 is TGTGCCAGCAGTTACTCGAGGGACAGGGGTTACTATGGCTACACCTTC.

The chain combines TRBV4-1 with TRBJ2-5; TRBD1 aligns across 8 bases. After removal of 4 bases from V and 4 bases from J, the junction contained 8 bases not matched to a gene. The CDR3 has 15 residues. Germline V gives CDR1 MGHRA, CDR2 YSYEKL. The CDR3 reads CASSPTTGVRETQYF. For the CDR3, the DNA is TGCGCCAGCAGCCCCACGACAGGGGTGAGAGAGACCCAGTACTTC.

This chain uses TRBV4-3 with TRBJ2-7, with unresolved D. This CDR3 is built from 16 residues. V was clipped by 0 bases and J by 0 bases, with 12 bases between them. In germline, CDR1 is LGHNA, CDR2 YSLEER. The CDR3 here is CASSQDSKRSSYEQYF. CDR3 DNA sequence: TGCGCCAGCAGCCAAGACTCGAAGAGGTCCTCCTACGAGCAGTACTTC.

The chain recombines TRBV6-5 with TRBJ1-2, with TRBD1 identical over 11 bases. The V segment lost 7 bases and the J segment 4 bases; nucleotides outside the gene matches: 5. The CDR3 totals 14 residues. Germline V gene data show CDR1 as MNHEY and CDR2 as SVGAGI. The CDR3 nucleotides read TGTGCCAGCACCTGGGACAGGGGGACCTATGGCTACACCTTC. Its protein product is CASTWDRGTYGYTF.

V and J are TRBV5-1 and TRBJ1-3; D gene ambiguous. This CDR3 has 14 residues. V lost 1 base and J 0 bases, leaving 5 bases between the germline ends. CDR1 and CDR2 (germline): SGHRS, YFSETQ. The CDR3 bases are TGCGCCAGCAGCTTGACTAGCTCTGGAAACACCATATATTTT. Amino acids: CASSLTSSGNTIYF.